The clone carrying this T cell receptor (beta chain) was recorded a few times. These data originate in a study of blood T cell repertoires in COVID-19. The overall study: T cells, B-cell-depleted T cells, or PBMCs supplied cDNA or gDNA.

Per the study methods: Amplifying reference gene primers gave estimates of nucleated cell counts. Sequenced by immunoSEQ multiplex PCR; TCRdb stores in-frame clones only, minus some. From that table come the V and J calls and clone size; the DNA was used to work out D and trimming. The repertoire has tens of thousands of clones, about 85% of them found once; the top ten carry roughly a quarter. The specimen sequenced was peripheral blood. The TCR sequence derives from a human donor in a cohort sampled during active COVID-19.

As DNA, the CDR3 is TGTGCCAGCAGCCAGTGGGACAGCTTCTCCTACGAGCAGTACTTC. Translation gives CASSQWDSFSYEQYF. V usage is TRBV14 and J usage is TRBJ2-7; TRBD1 agrees at 7 bases. The V and J ends lost 3 bases and 0 bases, in that order; junction bases with no gene match: 5. The CDR3 is made up of 15 amino acids. Germline-derived CDR1 and CDR2 are SGHDN and FVKESK.